This TCR beta chain was retrieved from a study of beta chain features in type 1 diabetes. Study results and caveats: In cDNA sequencing, cells with high TCR expression could be over-represented. A moderate, significant TCRB CDR3 shortening appeared in type 1 diabetes across four CD4+ subsets. Patients' naive, central memory and regulatory TCRB repertoires appeared more alike than those of healthy donors.

The CDR3 loop spans 11 amino acids. V gave up 7 bases and J gave up 4 bases, with 8 bases separating them. Germline CDR1 and CDR2: DFQATT and SNEGSKA (reference sequence). Only one heparinised blood draw was taken per donor, and its volume averaged around 120 mL. A word on this clone: Its antigen is not identified.

The isolated RNA, all of it, was reverse transcribed, so expressed TCRB transcripts were what got sequenced. This table comes from immunoSEQ multiplex PCR, and its TCRdb copy is limited to in-frame clones, with some not included. The table records 810,000 or so clones, about 17% of them present only once. Specimen: naive CD4+ T cells from blood. The sequence was obtained from a woman aged 18-30 years in good health. The chain employs TRBV20-1 and TRBJ2-1; D gene unclear. The CDR3 DNA follows: TGCAGTGGTTTAGAGTACAATGAGCAGTTCTTC. It is translated as CSGLEYNEQFF.